The present entry profiles one T cell receptor beta chain with its context. The antigen remains unidentified. Some clones are missing from TCRdb's copy, which holds only in-frame ones; the method was immunoSEQ multiplex PCR. This sample carries tens of thousands of clones, around nine tenths of them seen once, and the ten largest clones take less than 7.5%. These data come from a study of OX40 agonist ivuxolimab in advanced cancers. Study at large: Hepatocellular carcinoma, melanoma, renal cell or head and neck cancer was diagnosed in the dose-escalation patients. The study's findings and limits: Low clonal expansion, among the lowest seen, marked partial responders at 0.1-3.0 mg/kg. Dose levels from 0.1 to 3.0 mg/kg saw CD4+ and CD8+ blood T cells expand clonally by week 6. No determination was made of the antigen specificity of the expanded peripheral T cells.

Trimming stripped 1 base from V and 1 base from J, with 3 bases between. Germline assignment: CDR1 MNHEY and CDR2 SMNVEV (reference sequence). CDR3 length: 13 residues. This TCR came from an adult with an advanced solid tumor such as melanoma, head and neck, liver or kidney cancer. Sequences were derived from CD4+ or CD8+ T cells sorted from blood, sampled in a trial of the OX40 agonist ivuxolimab. The chain employs TRBV27 and TRBJ2-3; D is unclear. This chain's CDR3 is CASSLYGTDTQYF. CDR3 DNA: TGTGCCAGCAGTTTATATGGCACAGATACGCAGTATTTT.